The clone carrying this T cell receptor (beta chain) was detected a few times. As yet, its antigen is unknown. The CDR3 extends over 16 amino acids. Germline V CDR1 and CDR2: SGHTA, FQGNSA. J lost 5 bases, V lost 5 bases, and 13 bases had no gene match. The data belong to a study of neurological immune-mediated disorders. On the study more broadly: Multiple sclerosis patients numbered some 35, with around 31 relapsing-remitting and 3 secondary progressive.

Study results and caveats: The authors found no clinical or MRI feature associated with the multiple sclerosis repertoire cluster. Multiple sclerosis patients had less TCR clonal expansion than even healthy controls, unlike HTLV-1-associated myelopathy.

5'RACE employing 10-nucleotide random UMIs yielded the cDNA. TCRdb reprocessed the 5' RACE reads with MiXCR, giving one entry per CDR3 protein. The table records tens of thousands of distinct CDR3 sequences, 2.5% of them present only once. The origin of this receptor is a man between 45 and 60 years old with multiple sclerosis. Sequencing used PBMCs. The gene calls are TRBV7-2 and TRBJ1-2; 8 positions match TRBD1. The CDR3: CASSLIPQDRVYGYTF. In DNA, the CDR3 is TGTGCCAGCAGCCTCATACCTCAGGACAGGGTTTATGGCTACACCTTC.